This TCR beta chain is drawn from a study of shared clonotypes between healthy human individuals. Study summary: For every donor, three CD4 naive, three CD4 memory, two CD8 naive and one CD8 memory plates were used.

On this clone: Its antigen is still unknown.

Findings and caveats of the study: Generally, naive subsets (rather than memory subsets) showed larger estimated richness.

Positive CCR7 selection of CD45RO-negative cells yielded the naive CD8 cells, and terminally differentiated effector memory CD45RA+ cells were excluded. This CDR3 is built from 14 residues. Germline loops: CDR1 ENHRY, CDR2 SYGVKD. V shed 3 bases and J shed 0 bases, with 6 bases lying between them. Genomic DNA belonging to each subset was distributed in equal measure over several immunoSEQ plates. In the sorted-subset replicate PCRs, about 200 ng DNA, 25,000 to 30,000 T cell genomes, was used. Sequenced by immunoSEQ multiplex PCR; TCRdb stores in-frame clones only, minus some. The sample holds 550,000 to 650,000 clones, roughly 95% seen once.

Input material: naive CD8+ T cells sorted from blood. The source is a woman younger than 45 in good health. The chain joins TRBV10-3 to TRBJ2-1, with D unclear. The CDR3 region has the DNA TGTGCCATCAGTGACCGGGCCTCCTACAATGAGCAGTTCTTC. This sequence encodes CAISDRASYNEQFF.